This T cell receptor beta chain was documented in a study of human T cells and chemical hapten exposure. Study as a whole: Minor pooled library volume differences mainly drove per-sample TCR yield variation.

Time point denoted: pre-sensitization, week 0. Treatment meaning: therapeutic diphenylcyclopropenone sensitization with weekly scalp DPC. Ahead of each patch test application, blood was drawn. MiXCR, run by TCRdb on the RACE reads, gives a single entry per CDR3 protein. Here the sample spans around 260,000 distinct CDR3 sequences, 7.5% to 9% being singletons. Study findings and constraints: In comparison with controls, expanded TCRs gave rise to a significantly larger number of large CDR3 similarity clusters.

A word on this clonotype: The antigen is unknown.

This CDR3 spans 14 amino acids. V lost 4 bases and J lost 4, with 13 bases in between. The germline gives CDR1 MNHNS, CDR2 SASEGT. The clonotype originates from a woman aged 40 to 50 with alopecia areata. Some clones in this sample may be carry-over from other donors' samples. Sequencing was performed on whole blood, taken in connection with sensitization to the hapten diphenylcyclopropenone (DPC). V is TRBV6-1 and J is TRBJ1-1, with a possible D match to TRBD1 (6 bases). CDR3 nucleotides: TGTGCCAGCAGTGCGACAGGCGAGCGCACTGAAGCTTTCTTT. It yields the protein CASSATGERTEAFF.